One and the same sample provided the 19 T cell receptor beta chains below, sequenced in a study of technical replicates of blood from a few donors. Only in-frame clones appear in the TCRdb table, and some are missing; sequencing was by immunoSEQ multiplex PCR. Here the sample spans fewer than 100,000 clones, around 97% being singletons. The specimen sequenced was T cells isolated from PBMCs. These receptors originate from a human donor in good health.

The chain employs TRBV2 and TRBJ2-7, with 11 bases lining up with TRBD2. With V trimmed by 6 bases and J by 2 bases, 9 bases remained unmatched. Looked up from germline, CDR1 is SNHLY and CDR2 is FYNNEI. The CDR3 runs to 16 residues. CDR3 sequence: CASRTTSGSKTYEQYF. The CDR3 bases are TGTGCCAGCAGAACTACTAGCGGGAGTAAGACCTACGAGCAGTACTTC. Drawing the rest from reference TRBV2 and TRBJ2-7, the complete variable domain is EPEVTQTPSHQVTQMGQEVILRCVPISNHLYFYWYRQILGQKVEFLVSFYNNEISEKSEIFDDQFSVERPDGSNFTLKIRSTKLEDSAMYFCASRTTSGSKTYEQYFGPGTRLTVT.

J is TRBJ2-1 and V is TRBV27; 8 bases map to TRBD2. V was clipped by 2 bases and J by 9 bases; unmatched bases: 6. The germline V gene has CDR1 MNHEY and CDR2 SMNVEV (reference sequence). CDR3 length equals 14 residues. The CDR3 loop is CASSLTGGPGEQFF. The CDR3 DNA reads as TGTGCCAGCAGTTTAACGGGAGGGCCAGGTGAGCAGTTCTTC.

The chain links TRBV30 to TRBJ1-5; TRBD1 is a possible D gene (6 bases). V lost 5 bases and J 1 base, leaving 12 bases between the germline ends. This CDR3 region has 14 residues. The germline gives CDR1 GTSNPN, CDR2 SVGIG (reference sequence). CDR3: CAWAGVNSNQPQHF. CDR3 DNA sequence: TGTGCCTGGGCAGGGGTAAACAGCAATCAGCCCCAGCATTTT.

V and J are TRBV27 and TRBJ2-7, with D unresolved. Trimming shortened V by 0 bases and J by 4 bases, and 13 bases separated the two germline ends. Germline assignment: CDR1 MNHEY and CDR2 SMNVEV (reference sequence). This CDR3 has 15 residues. CDR3 in amino acids: CASSLSQAADYEQYF. CDR3 nucleotide sequence: TGTGCCAGCAGTTTATCGCAGGCAGCTGATTACGAGCAGTACTTC.

This clone has a single count. This chain uses TRBV11-2 with TRBJ2-1; 9 nucleotides agree with TRBD2. The trim removed 5 bases at V and 8 bases at J, leaving 10 bases unmatched. Germline CDR1 SGHAT, CDR2 FQNNGV. This CDR3 has 15 amino acids. The CDR3 DNA reads as TGTGCCAGCAGCGCTAGCGGGGACCTTGGCTATGAGCAGTTCTTC. It specifies CASSASGDLGYEQFF.

The rearrangement uses TRBV9 and TRBJ1-2; D remains ambiguous. The V and J ends lost 4 bases and 0 bases respectively, with 13 bases between them. Germline-derived CDR1 and CDR2 are SGDLS and YYNGEE. This CDR3 has 15 residues. In nucleotides, the CDR3 is TGTGCCAGCAGCCCCCCCCCTCCGGCTAACTATGGCTACACCTTC. It codes for CASSPPPPANYGYTF.

The J gene is TRBJ1-2, the V gene TRBV15; 11 nucleotides line up with TRBD1. Trimming at V came to 5 bases and at J to 6 bases, leaving 5 bases not matched to a gene. The V gene's germline CDR1 is LNHNV and CDR2 YYDKDF (reference sequence). This CDR3 is 14 amino acids long. The CDR3 region is CATSGRDRGDGYTF. As DNA, the CDR3 is TGTGCCACCAGCGGCCGGGACAGGGGGGATGGCTACACCTTC.

The gene calls are TRBV7-2 and TRBJ2-7; D possibly corresponds to TRBD1 (6 bases). The CDR3 extends over 13 amino acids. With 4 bases removed from V and 3 bases from J, the gap between germline ends came to 10 bases. CDR1 SGHTA and CDR2 FQGNSA come from the germline V gene. The DNA for the CDR3 is TGTGCCAGCAGCTACAGGGTAGGCTACGAGCAGTACTTC. This encodes CASSYRVGYEQYF.

The rearrangement links TRBV7-9 to TRBJ1-4; maybe TRBD1 (5 bases). V was pared by 5 bases and J by 7 bases, with 17 bases between. CDR3 length equals 15 residues. Per the germline V gene, CDR1 is SEHNR and CDR2 is FQNEAQ (reference sequence). In DNA form, the CDR3 reads TGTGCCAGCAGCGCCGCACAGGAGTTCCGTGAAAAACTGTTTTTT. Protein product: CASSAAQEFREKLFF.

The chain couples TRBV19 to TRBJ2-7; tentatively, D is TRBD1 (5 bases). The V gene lost 4 bases and the J gene lost 0 bases, with 10 bases spanning the gap. This CDR3 comprises 14 residues. In germline, CDR1 is LNHDA, CDR2 SQIVND (reference sequence). CDR3 residues: CASSTGFISYEQYF. As DNA, the CDR3 is TGTGCCAGTAGTACAGGGTTCATCTCCTACGAGCAGTACTTC.

This clone was seen only once. This rearrangement joins TRBV6-5 to TRBJ1-1; weak D call: TRBD1 (5 bases). The V end was cut by 10 bases, the J end by 0 bases, with 12 bases between. The CDR3 is made up of 13 amino acids. Germline V gives CDR1 MNHEY, CDR2 SVGAGI. CDR3 region: CATGAGVNTEAFF. CDR3 DNA: TGTGCCACCGGGGCGGGGGTGAACACTGAAGCTTTCTTT.

This chain links TRBV7-2 with TRBJ1-4; 7 bases agree with TRBD1. J gave up 1 base and V 2 bases, and 7 bases lay outside the gene matches. CDR1 is SGHTA, CDR2 FQGNSA, per germline. The CDR3 consists of 17 residues. CDR3: CASSLTGQYRTNEKLFF. DNA of the CDR3: TGTGCCAGCAGCTTAACGGGACAGTACAGAACTAATGAAAAACTGTTTTTT. Drawing the rest from reference TRBV7-2 and TRBJ1-4, the complete variable domain is GAGVSQSPSNKVTEKGKDVELRCDPISGHTALYWYRQSLGQGLEFLIYFQGNSAPDKSGLPSDRFSAERTGGSVSTLTIQRTQQEDSAVYLCASSLTGQYRTNEKLFFGSGTQLSVL.

The chain is built from TRBV7-2 and TRBJ1-2; D remains unclear. Trimming took 1 base from V and 4 from J, leaving 7 bases between them. Germline V CDR1 and CDR2: SGHTA, FQGNSA. The CDR3 extends over 13 amino acids. The CDR3 loop reads CASSLEQIYGYTF. CDR3 nucleotides: TGTGCCAGCAGCTTAGAACAGATCTATGGCTACACCTTC.

This clone was observed a single time. The chain combines TRBV28 with TRBJ1-1, with D uncertain. Germline lookup yields CDR1 MDHEN and CDR2 SYDVKM. CDR3 length: 12 residues. V shed 10 bases and J shed 5 bases, with 14 bases lying between them. CDR3 bases: TGTGCCACCGGGCGTCGACTAACTGAAGCTTTCTTT. Amino acids: CATGRRLTEAFF. Drawing the rest from reference TRBV28 and TRBJ1-1, the complete variable domain is DVKVTQSSRYLVKRTGEKVFLECVQDMDHENMFWYRQDPGLGLRLIYFSYDVKMKEKGDIPEGYSVSREKKERFSLILESASTNQTSMYLCATGRRLTEAFFGQGTRLTVV.

The V gene is TRBV18, the J gene TRBJ1-5; 7 positions match TRBD1. There are 13 residues in the CDR3. Germline V gene data show CDR1 as KGHSH and CDR2 as LQKENI. V dropped 8 bases and J dropped 5; count of bases not matched to a gene: 6. The CDR3 nucleotides are TGTGCCAGCCAAAGGACAGGCGATCAGCCCCAGCATTTT. The encoded protein is CASQRTGDQPQHF.

The V gene is TRBV7-8, the J gene TRBJ1-5; D gene unclear. V gave up 2 bases and J gave up 5 bases, with 4 bases separating them. The CDR3 covers 12 residues. Germline V gene sequence: CDR1 SGHVS, CDR2 FQNEAQ. The CDR3 loop is CASSLPDQPQHF. CDR3 nucleotides: TGTGCCAGCAGCTTACCCGATCAGCCCCAGCATTTT.

V gene TRBV6-1 combines with J gene TRBJ1-1; 9 bases align to TRBD1. Trimming at V came to 6 bases and at J to 11 bases, leaving 4 bases not matched to a gene. Germline loops: CDR1 MNHNS, CDR2 SASEGT. This CDR3 has 11 residues. The CDR3 loop is CASRRDREAFF. CDR3 nucleotide sequence: TGTGCCAGCAGACGGGACAGGGAGGCTTTCTTT.

The rearrangement links TRBV27 to TRBJ1-1; 9 nucleotides line up with TRBD1. The trim removed 8 bases at V and 8 bases at J, leaving 9 bases unmatched. Per germline, CDR1 MNHEY and CDR2 SMNVEV (reference sequence). The CDR3 totals 13 residues. CDR3 sequence (DNA): TGTGCCAGCTGCTGGGACAGGGCAACGGAAGCTTTCTTT. This translates into CASCWDRATEAFF.

In DNA form, the CDR3 reads TGTGCCAGCAGTTACTCACAGGTGAACTATGGCTACACCTTC. As protein: CASSYSQVNYGYTF. The chain joins TRBV6-5 to TRBJ1-2, with TRBD1 as a possible D gene (5 bases). The germline V and J ends were trimmed by 0 bases and 2 bases, with 7 bases remaining between them. The CDR3 extends over 14 amino acids. Germline V gene sequence: CDR1 MNHEY, CDR2 SVGAGI.